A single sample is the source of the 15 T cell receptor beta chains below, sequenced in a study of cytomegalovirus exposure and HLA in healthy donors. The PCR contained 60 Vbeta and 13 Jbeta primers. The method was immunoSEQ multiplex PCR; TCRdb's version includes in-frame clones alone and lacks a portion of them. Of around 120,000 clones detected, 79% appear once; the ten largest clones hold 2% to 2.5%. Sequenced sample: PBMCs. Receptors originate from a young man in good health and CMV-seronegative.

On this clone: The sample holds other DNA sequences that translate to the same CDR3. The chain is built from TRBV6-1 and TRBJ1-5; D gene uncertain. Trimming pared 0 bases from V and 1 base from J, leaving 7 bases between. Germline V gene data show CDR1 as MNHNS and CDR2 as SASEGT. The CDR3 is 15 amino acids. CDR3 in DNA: TGTGCCAGCAGTGAAGCATCCGGGAGCAATCAGCCCCAGCATTTT. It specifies CASSEASGSNQPQHF.

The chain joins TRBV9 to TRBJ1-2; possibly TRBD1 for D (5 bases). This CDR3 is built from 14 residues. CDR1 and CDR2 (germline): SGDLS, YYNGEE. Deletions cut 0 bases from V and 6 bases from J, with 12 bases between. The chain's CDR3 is CASSVGGRADGYTF. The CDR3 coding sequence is TGTGCCAGCAGCGTAGGGGGCAGGGCGGATGGCTACACCTTC.

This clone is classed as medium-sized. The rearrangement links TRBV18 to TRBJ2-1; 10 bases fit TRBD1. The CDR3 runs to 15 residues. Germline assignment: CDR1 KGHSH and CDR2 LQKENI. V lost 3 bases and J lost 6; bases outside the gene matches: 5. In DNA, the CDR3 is TGTGCCAGCTCACCGACAGGGGGCGAGACCAATGAGCAGTTCTTC. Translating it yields CASSPTGGETNEQFF. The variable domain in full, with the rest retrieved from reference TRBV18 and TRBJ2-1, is NAGVMQNPRHLVRRRGQEARLRCSPMKGHSHVYWYRQLPEEGLKFMVYLQKENIIDESGMPKERFSAEFPKEGPSILRIQQVVRGDSAAYFCASSPTGGETNEQFFGPGTRLTVL.

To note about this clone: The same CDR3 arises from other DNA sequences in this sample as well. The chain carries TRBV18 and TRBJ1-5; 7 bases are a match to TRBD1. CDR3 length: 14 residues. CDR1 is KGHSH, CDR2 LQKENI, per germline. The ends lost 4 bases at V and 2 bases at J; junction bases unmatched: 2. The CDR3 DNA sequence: TGTGCCAGCTCACTAGGACAGGGCAATCAGCCCCAGCATTTT. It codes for CASSLGQGNQPQHF. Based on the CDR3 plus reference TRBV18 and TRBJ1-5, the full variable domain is NAGVMQNPRHLVRRRGQEARLRCSPMKGHSHVYWYRQLPEEGLKFMVYLQKENIIDESGMPKERFSAEFPKEGPSILRIQQVVRGDSAAYFCASSLGQGNQPQHFGDGTRLSIL.

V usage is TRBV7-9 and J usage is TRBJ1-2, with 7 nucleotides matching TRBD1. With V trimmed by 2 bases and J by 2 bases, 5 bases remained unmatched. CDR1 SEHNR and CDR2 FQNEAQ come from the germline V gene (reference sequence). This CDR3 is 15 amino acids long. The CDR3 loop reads CASSLPAQGNYGYTF. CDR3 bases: TGTGCCAGCAGCTTACCCGCACAGGGGAACTATGGCTACACCTTC.

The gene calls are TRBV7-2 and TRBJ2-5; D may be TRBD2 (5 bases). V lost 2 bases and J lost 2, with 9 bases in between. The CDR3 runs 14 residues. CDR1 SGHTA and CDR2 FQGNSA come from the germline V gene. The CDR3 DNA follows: TGTGCCAGCAGCTTATCTCCGGGGCAAGAGACCCAGTACTTC. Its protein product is CASSLSPGQETQYF.

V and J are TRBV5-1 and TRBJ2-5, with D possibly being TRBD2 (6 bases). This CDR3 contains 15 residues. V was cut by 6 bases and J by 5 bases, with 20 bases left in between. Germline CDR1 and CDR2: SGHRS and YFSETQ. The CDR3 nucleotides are TGCGCCAGCACCCTTCCAGGAGGGGAAGGGGAGACCCAGTACTTC. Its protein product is CASTLPGGEGETQYF.

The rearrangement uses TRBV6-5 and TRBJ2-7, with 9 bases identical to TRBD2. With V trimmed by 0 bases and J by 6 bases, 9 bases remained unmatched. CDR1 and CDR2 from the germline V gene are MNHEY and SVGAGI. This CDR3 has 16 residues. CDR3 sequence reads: CASSYSVRGRVREQYF. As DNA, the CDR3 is TGTGCCAGCAGTTACTCGGTGCGCGGGAGGGTGCGCGAGCAGTACTTC.

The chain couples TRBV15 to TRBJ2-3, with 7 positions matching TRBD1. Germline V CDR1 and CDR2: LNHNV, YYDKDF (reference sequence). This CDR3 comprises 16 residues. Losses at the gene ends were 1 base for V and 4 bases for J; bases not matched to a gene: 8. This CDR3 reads CATSRGTTGFADTQYF. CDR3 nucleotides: TGTGCCACCAGCAGAGGGACGACAGGGTTTGCAGATACGCAGTATTTT.

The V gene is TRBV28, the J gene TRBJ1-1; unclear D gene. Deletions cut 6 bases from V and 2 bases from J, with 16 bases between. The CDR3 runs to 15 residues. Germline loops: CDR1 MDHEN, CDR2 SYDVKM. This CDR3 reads CASRPSGGDNTEAFF. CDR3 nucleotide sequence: TGTGCCAGCAGACCCTCGGGAGGTGACAACACTGAAGCTTTCTTT. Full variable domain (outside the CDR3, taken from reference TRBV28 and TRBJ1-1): DVKVTQSSRYLVKRTGEKVFLECVQDMDHENMFWYRQDPGLGLRLIYFSYDVKMKEKGDIPEGYSVSREKKERFSLILESASTNQTSMYLCASRPSGGDNTEAFFGQGTRLTVV.

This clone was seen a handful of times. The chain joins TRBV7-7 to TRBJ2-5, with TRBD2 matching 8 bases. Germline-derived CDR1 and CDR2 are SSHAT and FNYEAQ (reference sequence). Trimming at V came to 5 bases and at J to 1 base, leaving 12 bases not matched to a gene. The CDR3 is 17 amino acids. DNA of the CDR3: TGTGCCAGCAGCCACCGACCCGGGGGGGGATTCCAAGAGACCCAGTACTTC. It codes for CASSHRPGGGFQETQYF. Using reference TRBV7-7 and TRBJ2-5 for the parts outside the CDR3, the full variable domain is GAGVSQSPRYKVTKRGQDVTLRCDPISSHATLYWYQQALGQGPEFLTYFNYEAQPDKSGLPSDRFSAERPEGSISTLTIQRTEQRDSAMYRCASSHRPGGGFQETQYFGPGTRLLVL.

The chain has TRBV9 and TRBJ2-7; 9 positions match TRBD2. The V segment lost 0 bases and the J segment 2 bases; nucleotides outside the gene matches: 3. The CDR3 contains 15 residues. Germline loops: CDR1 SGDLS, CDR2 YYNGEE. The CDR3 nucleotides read TGTGCCAGCAGCGTAGAAGCGGGAGGAACCTACGAGCAGTACTTC. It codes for CASSVEAGGTYEQYF.

DNA of the CDR3: TGTGCCAGTAGTGGCGCGGGCAGCACAGATACGCAGTATTTT. It translates to CASSGAGSTDTQYF. The chain joins TRBV19 to TRBJ2-3; D possibly corresponds to TRBD2 (5 bases). Trimming pared 5 bases from V and 0 bases from J, leaving 9 bases between. This CDR3 is built from 14 residues. Germline values: CDR1 LNHDA, CDR2 SQIVND (reference sequence).

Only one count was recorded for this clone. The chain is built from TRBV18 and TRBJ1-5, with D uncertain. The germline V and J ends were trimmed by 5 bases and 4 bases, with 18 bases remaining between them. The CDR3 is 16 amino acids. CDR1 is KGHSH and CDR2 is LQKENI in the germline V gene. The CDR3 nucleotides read TGTGCCAGCTCAGAGCTCCGGGCCACGGGGAATCAGCCCCAGCATTTT. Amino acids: CASSELRATGNQPQHF.

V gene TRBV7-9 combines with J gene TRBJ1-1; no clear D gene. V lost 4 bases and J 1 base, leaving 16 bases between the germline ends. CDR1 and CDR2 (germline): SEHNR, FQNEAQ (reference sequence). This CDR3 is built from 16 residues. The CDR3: CASSSTIGRQNTEAFF. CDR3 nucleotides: TGTGCCAGCAGCTCTACAATAGGGAGACAGAACACTGAAGCTTTCTTT.